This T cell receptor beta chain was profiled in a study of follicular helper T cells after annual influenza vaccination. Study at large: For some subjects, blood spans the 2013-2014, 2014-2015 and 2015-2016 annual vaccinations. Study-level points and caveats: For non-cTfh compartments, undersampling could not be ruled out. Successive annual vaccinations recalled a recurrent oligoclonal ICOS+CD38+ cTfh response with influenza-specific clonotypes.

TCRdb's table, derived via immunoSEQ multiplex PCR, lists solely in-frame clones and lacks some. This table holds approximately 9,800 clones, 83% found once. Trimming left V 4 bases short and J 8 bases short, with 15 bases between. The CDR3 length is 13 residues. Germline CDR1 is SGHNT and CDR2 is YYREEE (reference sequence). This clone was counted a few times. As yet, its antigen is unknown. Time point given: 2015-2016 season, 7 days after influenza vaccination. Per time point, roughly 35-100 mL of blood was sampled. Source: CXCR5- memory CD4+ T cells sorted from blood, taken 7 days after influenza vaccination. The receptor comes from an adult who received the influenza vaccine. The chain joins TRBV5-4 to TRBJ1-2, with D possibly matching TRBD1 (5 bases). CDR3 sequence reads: CASSPPGRKGYTF. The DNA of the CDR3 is TGTGCCAGCAGCCCCCCGGGGCGCAAAGGCTACACCTTC.